These 19 T cell receptor beta chains originate from one sample sequenced in a study of memory B cells and T cells in multiple sclerosis. After stimulus-free culture, autoproliferating CFSE-dim and non-proliferating CFSE-high T cells were sequenced separately. Replicate wells were pooled after 7 days of stimulus-free culture of some 50 million CFSE-labeled PBMCs. Their specific antigens are unknown. The data were produced by immunoSEQ multiplex PCR, yet TCRdb's version contains in-frame clones alone and is incomplete. Counted here are around 30,000 clones, more than 75% occurring once; the ten biggest clones make up 2% to 3%. Specimen: PBMCs from blood kept in culture. The receptors stem from a human donor with multiple sclerosis.

The chain employs TRBV9 and TRBJ1-2, with TRBD1 matching over 10 bases. The germline V gene encodes CDR1 SGDLS and CDR2 YYNGEE. The CDR3 extends over 16 amino acids. The J segment lost 5 bases and the V segment lost 5 bases, leaving 12 bases of the junction unmatched. This chain's CDR3 is CASSSDRGLPRYGYTF. The CDR3 region has the DNA TGTGCCAGCAGTTCCGACAGGGGGCTCCCTCGGTATGGCTACACCTTC.

V gene TRBV5-1 combines with J gene TRBJ2-3, with D possibly TRBD1 on 6 matching bases. Germline lookup yields CDR1 SGHRS and CDR2 YFSETQ. The CDR3 extends over 16 amino acids. V shed 0 bases and J shed 0 bases, with 11 bases lying between them. As DNA, the CDR3 is TGCGCCAGCAGCTTGGGACAGGACTCTAGCACAGATACGCAGTATTTT. This gives the protein CASSLGQDSSTDTQYF. Combining the CDR3 with reference TRBV5-1 and TRBJ2-3 gives the whole variable domain KAGVTQTPRYLIKTRGQQVTLSCSPISGHRSVSWYQQTPGQGLQFLFEYFSETQRNKGNFPGRFSGRQFSNSRSEMNVSTLELGDSALYLCASSLGQDSSTDTQYFGPGTRLTVL.

The chain links TRBV9 to TRBJ1-1; 9 bases are a match to TRBD1. Germline assignment: CDR1 SGDLS and CDR2 YYNGEE. V was clipped by 3 bases and J by 4 bases; unmatched bases: 4. This CDR3 is built from 14 residues. The CDR3 DNA sequence: TGTGCCAGCAGCGCTGGGGACAGGGTCACTGAAGCTTTCTTT. Its translation: CASSAGDRVTEAFF.

This chain connects TRBV2 to TRBJ1-2; no clear D gene. The V gene's germline CDR1 is SNHLY and CDR2 FYNNEI. Trimming took off 1 base at V and 4 bases at J, with 10 bases between the two ends. This CDR3 is built from 14 residues. For the CDR3, the DNA is TGTGCCAGCAGTGAAGACACAGACATCTATGGCTACACCTTC. Its translation: CASSEDTDIYGYTF.

This clone was found a few times. This chain links TRBV7-9 with TRBJ1-4; 7 bases match TRBD1. V dropped 5 bases and J dropped 6; count of bases not matched to a gene: 9. The CDR3 is made up of 15 amino acids. Germline V lookup: CDR1 SEHNR, CDR2 FQNEAQ (reference sequence). In DNA form, the CDR3 reads TGTGCCAGCAGCCCTCAGACAGGGCCGGATGAAAAACTGTTTTTT. It yields the protein CASSPQTGPDEKLFF.

J is TRBJ2-1 and V is TRBV5-1; D unclear. The CDR3 sequence is 12 residues long. Germline values: CDR1 SGHRS, CDR2 YFSETQ. Trimming cost V 3 bases and J 7 bases, with 8 bases left between them. CDR3 residues: CASSSSWNEQFF. In DNA, the CDR3 is TGCGCCAGCAGCTCCTCTTGGAATGAGCAGTTCTTC.

V is TRBV28 and J is TRBJ1-5, with 8 bases that match TRBD1. Germline CDR1 is MDHEN and CDR2 is SYDVKM. The CDR3 is 15 amino acids. Trimming took 8 bases from V and 4 from J; bases not matched to a gene: 10. The CDR3 loop reads CASGRGQGRNQPQHF. The CDR3 DNA follows: TGTGCCAGCGGACGTGGACAGGGAAGGAATCAGCCCCAGCATTTT.

The V gene is TRBV7-9, the J gene TRBJ2-5, with 7 bases lining up with TRBD1. V dropped 3 bases and J dropped 4; count of bases not matched to a gene: 11. The CDR3 covers 16 residues. Germline loops: CDR1 SEHNR, CDR2 FQNEAQ (reference sequence). The CDR3: CASSLVAETGTETQYF. The CDR3 bases are TGTGCCAGCAGCTTGGTGGCCGAGACAGGGACAGAGACCCAGTACTTC.

The chain is built from TRBV11-1 and TRBJ2-1, with D tentatively TRBD2 (5 bases). The CDR3 runs to 17 residues. Germline V gives CDR1 SGHAT, CDR2 FQDESV (reference sequence). Deletions cut 1 base from V and 0 bases from J, with 13 bases between. The CDR3 here is CASSLVHAGSSYNEQFF. The CDR3 DNA reads TGTGCCAGCAGCTTAGTTCACGCGGGTAGCTCCTACAATGAGCAGTTCTTC.

The chain joins TRBV6-1 to TRBJ1-2, with 8 bases identical to TRBD1. Per germline, CDR1 MNHNS and CDR2 SASEGT. The V gene end was trimmed by 6 bases and the J gene end by 8 bases; junction bases not matched to a gene: 5. The CDR3 totals 12 residues. CDR3 nucleotide sequence: TGTGCCAGCAGCGCAGGGGGCTTAGGCTACACCTTC. Its protein product is CASSAGGLGYTF.

V usage is TRBV6-6 and J usage is TRBJ2-1; D remains ambiguous. The V end lost 0 bases, the J end lost 8 bases, and 11 bases lay between the germline ends. The CDR3 runs 14 residues. Germline V lookup: CDR1 MNHNY, CDR2 SVGAGI (reference sequence). This CDR3 is CASSYSLGFHEQFF. In nucleotides, the CDR3 is TGTGCCAGCAGTTACTCCCTAGGTTTTCATGAGCAGTTCTTC.

The chain joins TRBV7-3 to TRBJ2-7; TRBD1 or TRBD2 may be the D gene (5 bases each). V was clipped by 3 bases and J by 0 bases, with 12 bases between them. The CDR3 length is 15 residues. Germline V lookup: CDR1 SGHTA, CDR2 FQGTGA. CDR3 amino acids: CASSLGPASSYEQYF. DNA for the CDR3: TGTGCCAGCAGCTTGGGACCCGCGAGCTCCTACGAGCAGTACTTC.

The rearrangement joins TRBV6-5 to TRBJ1-5; the D is unclear. V lost 6 bases, J lost 2 bases, and 5 bases lay in between. Per the germline V gene, CDR1 is MNHEY and CDR2 is SVGAGI. The CDR3 extends over 12 amino acids. The CDR3 DNA sequence: TGTGCCAGCAGGGGAGGCAATCAGCCCCAGCATTTT. As protein: CASRGGNQPQHF.

This clone was counted once. The chain has TRBV10-3 and TRBJ2-7; D gene ambiguous. The ends were cut back, 4 bases at V and 4 bases at J, with 17 bases in the middle. Germline V gene lookup returns CDR1 ENHRY and CDR2 SYGVKD. The CDR3 is 15 residues long. The CDR3 nucleotides read TGTGCCATCAGTGGTGGCCTCTCGCGGAAGTACGAGCAGTACTTC. Translation gives CAISGGLSRKYEQYF.

This clone has only a few counts. This chain connects TRBV7-2 to TRBJ1-1; 7 bases map to TRBD1. Trimming at V came to 3 bases and at J to 3 bases, leaving 7 bases not matched to a gene. Germline V CDR1 and CDR2: SGHTA, FQGNSA. This CDR3 contains 15 residues. The CDR3 DNA reads as TGTGCCAGCAGCTTTTCGGCTCAGGGGGACACTGAAGCTTTCTTT. It translates to CASSFSAQGDTEAFF.

This clone was found once. This rearrangement joins TRBV14 to TRBJ1-4; D not certain. The germline V gene has CDR1 SGHDN and CDR2 FVKESK. V was pared by 1 base and J by 2 bases, with 5 bases between. This CDR3 region has 14 residues. The CDR3 DNA follows: TGTGCCAGCAGCCAAGGCGGGACTAATGAAAAACTGTTTTTT. It specifies CASSQGGTNEKLFF.

This chain joins TRBV9 and TRBJ2-6; D unresolved. V gave up 0 bases and J gave up 0 bases, with 1 base separating them. The CDR3 covers 14 residues. Germline V CDR1 and CDR2: SGDLS, YYNGEE. The CDR3 here is CASSVDSGANVLTF. In nucleotides, the CDR3 is TGTGCCAGCAGCGTAGACTCTGGGGCCAACGTCCTGACTTTC.

The chain recombines TRBV6-6 with TRBJ1-1; D remains ambiguous. CDR3 length: 15 amino acids. Per the germline V gene, CDR1 is MNHNY and CDR2 is SVGAGI (reference sequence). Trimming stripped 5 bases from V and 0 bases from J, with 13 bases between. CDR3 DNA: TGTGCCAGCAGTCAACGGAGAATAATGAACACTGAAGCTTTCTTT. Amino acids: CASSQRRIMNTEAFF.

Comments on this clone: One end of the junction varies from germline; a read error may be responsible. This rearrangement joins TRBV4-1 to TRBJ2-7; TRBD1 aligns across 7 bases. Looked up from germline, CDR1 is MGHRA and CDR2 is YSYEKL. The CDR3 spans 11 residues. CDR3 bases: TGCGCCAGCAGCCAAACCGGGACAGTCGTATTC. It yields the protein CASSQTGTVVF.